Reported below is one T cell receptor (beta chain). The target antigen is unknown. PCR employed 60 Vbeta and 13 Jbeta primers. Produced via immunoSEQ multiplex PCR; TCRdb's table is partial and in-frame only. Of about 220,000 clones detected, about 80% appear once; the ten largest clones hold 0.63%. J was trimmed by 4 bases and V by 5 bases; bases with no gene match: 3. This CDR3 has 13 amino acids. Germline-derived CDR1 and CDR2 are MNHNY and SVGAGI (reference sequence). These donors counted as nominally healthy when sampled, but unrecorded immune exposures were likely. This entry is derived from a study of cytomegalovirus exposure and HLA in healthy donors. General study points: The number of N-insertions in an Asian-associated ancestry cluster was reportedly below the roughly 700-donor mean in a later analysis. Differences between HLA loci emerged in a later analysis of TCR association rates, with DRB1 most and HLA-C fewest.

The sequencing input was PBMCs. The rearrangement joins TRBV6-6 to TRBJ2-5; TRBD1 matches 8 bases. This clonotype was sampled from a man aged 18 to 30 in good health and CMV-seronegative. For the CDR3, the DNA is TGTGCCAGCAGTGGACAGGGAGGAGAGACCCAGTACTTC. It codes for CASSGQGGETQYF.